Listed below are T cell receptor beta chains from one sample, sequenced in a study of T cell repertoires in cytomegalovirus infection. MiXCR, applied by TCRdb to the reads, yields one record per CDR3 protein. The sample holds fewer than 350,000 distinct CDR3 sequences, over 7.5% seen once. The sequencing sample was made of PBMCs. These receptors all come from a human donor in good health (CMV status not recorded). Some clones in this sample may be carry-over from other donors' samples. CDR3s leave out the opening cysteine and the closing phenylalanine or tryptophan.

V | length | CDR3
TRBV25-1 | 12 | ASSDPEGFTEAF
TRBV6-2/TRBV6-3 | 11 | ASRSRDRDGYT
TRBV7-2 | 13 | ASSPASGRSDEQF
TRBV7-2 | 13 | ASSVPSRPQETQY
TRBV6-5 | 11 | ASSNRGITEAF
TRBV30 | 12 | AWSVRWGNDGYT
TRBV28 | 13 | ASRLRDRRSYEQY
TRBV7-2 | 13 | ASSLALQGGGELF
TRBV2 | 12 | ASSVKQGRTEAF
TRBV6-5 | 12 | ASRNVGGTETQY
TRBV7-2 | 14 | ASRGSRARGTDTQY
TRBV11-2 | 12 | ASSWRDIRGGYT
TRBV11-1 | 13 | ASSFQEPSTDTQY
TRBV7-9 | 15 | ASSHTGGSRNLGEQF
TRBV6-5 | 12 | ASSYSGRAGEQY
TRBV5-6 | 12 | ASSLQGINQPQH
TRBV20-1 | 9 | SARSANEQF
TRBV4-1 | 14 | ASSQVLALSFETQY
TRBV19 | 13 | ASSISAGTNYGYT
TRBV28 | 10 | ASRRLPGEQF
TRBV7-2 | 11 | ATLKGGTGELF
TRBV7-2 | 12 | ASSFAGSGNTIY
TRBV7-9 | 12 | ASSYRESSYEQY
TRBV9 | 13 | ASSLRGVGNTEAF
TRBV24-1 | 11 | ATSEGAGTEAF
TRBV4-1 | 15 | ASSQDNTGFRSETQY
TRBV7-2 | 11 | ASSLGRINEQF
TRBV4-3 | 15 | ASSQGTSGRVNNEQF
TRBV12-3/TRBV12-4 | 11 | ASSSTDRVGYT
TRBV20-1 | 11 | SAIPTGFNEAF
TRBV7-4 | 14 | ASSPFGRGGNHEQY
TRBV7-2 | 12 | ASSQKGVRVLEY
TRBV19 | 13 | ASSTQGGRTGELF
TRBV7-9 | 14 | ASSLVGGVGADTQY
TRBV12-3/TRBV12-4 | 12 | ASSFNWGDTEAF
TRBV9 | 13 | ASSEAGFSDSPLH
TRBV20-1 | 12 | SARGDFRRGGQY
TRBV6-5 | 10 | ASGGSTDTQY
TRBV7-2 | 14 | ASSSRGAASTDTQY
TRBV5-4 | 11 | ASATLAVETQY
TRBV28 | 12 | ASSAPGQNYGYT
TRBV12-3/TRBV12-4 | 11 | ASSLAPTGEQY
TRBV2 | 13 | ASSDGVEYYNEQF
TRBV25-1 | 18 | ASSEYIRGPGGLKNTEAF
TRBV5-6 | 12 | ASSLAGWATEAF
TRBV4-2 | 11 | ASSQEGYNEQF
TRBV11-2 | 11 | ASSLVVGDGYT
TRBV5-5 | 14 | ASSSLDRGPVYEQY
TRBV5-1 | 14 | ASSPDIGGSYNEQF
TRBV7-6 | 15 | ASSPFGTGTNTGELF
TRBV11-3 | 13 | ASSPYLARYNEQF
TRBV28 | 14 | ASSFPLLGNSYEQY
TRBV28 | 11 | ASDGQGDTEAF
TRBV28 | 13 | ASSSPTSGRDEQY
TRBV29-1 | 9 | SVAHQTAAF
TRBV7-2 | 14 | ASSKSSGMFVYEQY
TRBV7-8 | 11 | ASSTSSYNEQF
TRBV4-2 | 12 | ASSQGGAAHEQY
TRBV12-3/TRBV12-4 | 11 | ASSFQGAETQY
TRBV7-2 | 15 | ASSLHGPGTPAGEQY